This T cell receptor (beta chain) comes out of a study of cytomegalovirus exposure and HLA in healthy donors. Study conclusions and caveats: It was confirmed in vitro that a few of the CMV-associated chains were specific for CMV antigens. The study recorded over 150 TCR beta chains that were cytomegalovirus-associated.

Assay used: immunoSEQ multiplex PCR; TCRdb lists only in-frame clones, some missing. Altogether about 120,000 clones are present, roughly 86% being singletons, with the ten largest covering 4% to 6%. The donors were members of the validation cohort, which comprised 100 to 150 subjects and was separate from the first cohort of roughly 700 subjects. Germline assignment: CDR1 SGHNT and CDR2 YYREEE (reference sequence). CDR3 size: 15 residues. J was trimmed by 2 bases and V by 4 bases; bases with no gene match: 6. As regards this clone: The antigen is undetermined.

This clonotype originated in a man aged 18 to 35 in good health and CMV-seronegative. The J gene is TRBJ2-7, the V gene TRBV5-4; 10 positions match TRBD1. The specimen sequenced was PBMCs. In nucleotides, the CDR3 is TGTGCCAGCAGCGGAGGGACAGGGGAACCCTACGAGCAGTACTTC. Protein product: CASSGGTGEPYEQYF.